A selection of T cell receptor beta chains follows, all from one sample in a study of cytomegalovirus exposure and HLA in healthy donors. Sequencing was performed with immunoSEQ multiplex PCR; in TCRdb, only in-frame clones are kept and a portion is missing. The table has around 71,000 clones, 65% to 70% seen once. What was sequenced was PBMCs. These receptors were taken from a male donor in good health and CMV-seropositive. CDR3s include the opening cysteine and the closing phenylalanine or tryptophan. D genes are given only for firm matches. Size values are once, few and many counts, or a class for expanded clones, and some rows have none.

DNA,CDR3,V,size,length,D,J
TGTGCCAGCAGCTTAAGTGTTGGGACAGGGGGGGAGACCCAGTACTTC,CASSLSVGTGGETQYF,TRBV7-3,few,16,TRBD1,TRBJ2-5
TGTGCCAGCAGCTTGAGACAGGGGGTCACCGGGGAGCTGTTTTTT,CASSLRQGVTGELFF,TRBV5-8,.,15,TRBD1,TRBJ2-2
TGTGCCAGCAGCTTGTGGGGGGCTGGAAACACCATATATTTT,CASSLWGAGNTIYF,TRBV7-2,few,14,.,TRBJ1-3
TGTGCCAGCAGTCCGAACAGGGTGGCCAAAAACATTCAGTACTTC,CASSPNRVAKNIQYF,TRBV27,few,15,.,TRBJ2-4
TGTGCCAGCAGTGAATGGACAGGCTCCTACGAGCAGTACTTC,CASSEWTGSYEQYF,TRBV6-1,.,14,TRBD1,TRBJ2-7
TGCGCCAGCAGCTCCCGGGTAGGGGGCCCCTACGAGCAGTACTTC,CASSSRVGGPYEQYF,TRBV5-1,.,15,TRBD1,TRBJ2-7
TGTGCCAGCAGCCCCGTCTCCTCGGGTGGCTACACCTTC,CASSPVSSGGYTF,TRBV6-5,once,13,.,TRBJ1-2
TGTGCCAGCATGTACAATCCGGGACTAGCGGCTATCGAGCAGTACTTC,CASMYNPGLAAIEQYF,TRBV2,few,16,TRBD2,TRBJ2-7
TGTGCCTGGACCCAGGATTGGGCATCACCCCTCCACTTT,CAWTQDWASPLHF,TRBV30,.,13,.,TRBJ1-6
TGTGCCAGCAGCTTAGGAGGGACATCTAACACTGAAGCTTTCTTT,CASSLGGTSNTEAFF,TRBV11-2,once,15,.,TRBJ1-1
TGTGCCAGCAGCTTAGAGGGGTTGCGGCAGTTCTTC,CASSLEGLRQFF,TRBV7-2,.,12,.,TRBJ2-1
TGCAGCGTTGAAGATCCAGATTTCTACAATGAGCAGTTCTTC,CSVEDPDFYNEQFF,TRBV29-1,.,14,.,TRBJ2-1
TGTGCCAGCAGCCTCGGGACAGGGGGCTCGAGCTCCTACGAGCAGTACTTC,CASSLGTGGSSSYEQYF,TRBV7-3,few,17,TRBD1,TRBJ2-7
TGTGCCAGCAGTTCGGGACAGGGGTCCTCTGGGGCCAACGTCCTGACTTTC,CASSSGQGSSGANVLTF,TRBV25-1,few,17,TRBD1,TRBJ2-6
TGTGCCAGCAGCTCTGGACAGGGTAACGACGAGCAGTACTTC,CASSSGQGNDEQYF,TRBV5-6,.,14,TRBD1,TRBJ2-7
TGCGCCAGCAGCCAAGGGCGATTCCCGGGACAGGGGGTCAATGAGCAGTTCTTC,CASSQGRFPGQGVNEQFF,TRBV4-1,.,18,TRBD1,TRBJ2-1
TGTGCCAGCAGCAGGGACCCACAGGGTTCACCCCTCCACTTT,CASSRDPQGSPLHF,TRBV11-2,.,14,.,TRBJ1-6
TGTGCCACCAGAATCGGGAGTTCGAGTGAGCAGTTCTTC,CATRIGSSSEQFF,TRBV15,.,13,.,TRBJ2-1
TGTGCCAGCAGTTCACCGGGACAGGGGCACTACGAGCAGTACTTC,CASSSPGQGHYEQYF,TRBV6-6,few,15,TRBD1,TRBJ2-7
TGTGCCAGCATTATTAGTAATACGCAGTATTTT,CASIISNTQYF,TRBV7-9,.,11,.,TRBJ2-3
TGTGCCAGCAGTCGACTAGCGGGGTCCTCCTACGAGCAGTACTTC,CASSRLAGSSYEQYF,TRBV6-5,.,15,TRBD2,TRBJ2-7
TGTGCCTGGAGTGACAGGGACAGGGGGAATCAGCCCCAGCATTTT,CAWSDRDRGNQPQHF,TRBV30,.,15,TRBD1,TRBJ1-5
TGTGCCAGCAGTTGCGGGAGGGGGTCACCCCTCCACTTT,CASSCGRGSPLHF,TRBV6-5,few,13,.,TRBJ1-6
TGTGCAAACAGGTGGATGAACACTGAAGCTTTCTTT,CANRWMNTEAFF,TRBV30,.,12,.,TRBJ1-1
TGTGCCAGCAGCGTAGTCCTGGGAGGGGGGTCTGGCTACACCTTC,CASSVVLGGGSGYTF,TRBV9,.,15,.,TRBJ1-2
TGTGCCAGCAGCTTAAAAACGGGGGGCCCTGAAGCTTTCTTT,CASSLKTGGPEAFF,TRBV7-6,.,14,.,TRBJ1-1
TGTGCCAGCAACTCCGGGACAGGGGTGGATGAGCAGTTCTTC,CASNSGTGVDEQFF,TRBV9,.,14,TRBD1,TRBJ2-1
TGCGCCAGCAGCCACCACCACAGGGGGGGTAATCAGCCCCAGCATTTT,CASSHHHRGGNQPQHF,TRBV4-3,once,16,TRBD1,TRBJ1-5
TGTGCCAGCAGCTCCACACCGATGGCTGAGCAGTTCTTC,CASSSTPMAEQFF,TRBV7-6,.,13,.,TRBJ2-1
TGTGCCAGTAGCCTGGAAGGCGGTCGGAGGCCGCAGTATTTT,CASSLEGGRRPQYF,TRBV19,.,14,.,TRBJ2-3
TGCAGCGTTGAAAGGGGCCGCCTTGGGAATGAGCAGTTCTTC,CSVERGRLGNEQFF,TRBV29-1,.,14,.,TRBJ2-1
TGTGCCAGCAGCCAAATTGACAGGGCGACTGAAGCTTTCTTT,CASSQIDRATEAFF,TRBV27,.,14,TRBD1,TRBJ1-1
TGTGCCAGCAGCTTAGGAAACGGACTAGCTTTAGAGACCCAGTACTTC,CASSLGNGLALETQYF,TRBV7-2,.,16,TRBD2,TRBJ2-5
TGTGCCAGCTCACCGCCGGGCAGCGGGAGTACAGATACGCAGTATTTT,CASSPPGSGSTDTQYF,TRBV18,.,16,TRBD2,TRBJ2-3
TGTGCCATCAGTGAAGGGGGACTAGCGGGATTCTACGAGCAGTACTTC,CAISEGGLAGFYEQYF,TRBV10-3,.,16,TRBD2,TRBJ2-7
TGCGCCAGCAGCCAAGAGGTGGGACTCGAAGAGACCCAGTACTTC,CASSQEVGLEETQYF,TRBV4-3,few,15,.,TRBJ2-5
TGTGCCAGCAGCCCCGACCCGGGTTCATACAATGAGCAGTTCTTC,CASSPDPGSYNEQFF,TRBV7-2,.,15,.,TRBJ2-1
TGTGCCAGCAGTGGATCGGGAGGCACCGAGCAGTACTTC,CASSGSGGTEQYF,TRBV2,.,13,TRBD2,TRBJ2-7
TGTGCCAGCAGTTGGACAGGCCGTGGGCCCTACGAGCAGTACTTC,CASSWTGRGPYEQYF,TRBV27,.,15,TRBD1,TRBJ2-7
TGTGCCAGCAGCGTCTATCGGGCCGGGGAGCTGTTTTTT,CASSVYRAGELFF,TRBV9,once,13,.,TRBJ2-2
TGTGCCAGCAGCCCCCAACTAGCAAATGAGCAGTTCTTC,CASSPQLANEQFF,TRBV9,.,13,.,TRBJ2-1
TGTGCCAGCAGTGCGGACAGGTTGAACTCCTACGAGCAGTACTTC,CASSADRLNSYEQYF,TRBV6-5,.,15,TRBD1,TRBJ2-7
TGTGCCAGCAGTGGACAGGGTGTGTTCACTGAAGCTTTCTTT,CASSGQGVFTEAFF,TRBV6-1,.,14,TRBD1,TRBJ1-1